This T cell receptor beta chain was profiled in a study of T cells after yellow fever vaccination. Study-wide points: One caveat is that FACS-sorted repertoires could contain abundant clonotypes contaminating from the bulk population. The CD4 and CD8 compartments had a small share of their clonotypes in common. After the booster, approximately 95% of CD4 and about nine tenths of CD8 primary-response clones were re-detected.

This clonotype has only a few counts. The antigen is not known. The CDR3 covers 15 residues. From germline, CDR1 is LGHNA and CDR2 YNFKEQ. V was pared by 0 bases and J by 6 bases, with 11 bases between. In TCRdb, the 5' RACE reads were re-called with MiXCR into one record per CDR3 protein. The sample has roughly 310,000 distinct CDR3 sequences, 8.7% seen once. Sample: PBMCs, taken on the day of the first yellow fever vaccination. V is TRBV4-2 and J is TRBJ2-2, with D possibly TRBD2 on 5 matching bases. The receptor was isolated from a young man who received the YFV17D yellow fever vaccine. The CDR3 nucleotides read TGTGCCAGCAGCCAAGAGTATTCTAGCCCCGGGGAGCTGTTTTTT. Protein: CASSQEYSSPGELFF.